The 27 T cell receptor beta chains given below trace back to one sample, sequenced in a study of T-cell reconstitution after alpha-beta-depleted transplantation in children. Preparation of the TCRbeta library was carried out with unique molecular identifiers. TCRdb re-analysed the PCR reads in MiXCR, keeping a single row per CDR3 protein. The sample has roughly 300,000 distinct CDR3 sequences, roughly 11% seen once. Sequenced here: peripheral blood, sampled 180 days after TCRalphabeta/CD19-depleted stem cell transplant. These receptors were obtained from a male patient aged 2 to 10 who had a stem cell transplant for chronic granulomatous disease, so the T cells may come from the graft donor.

The sample holds many counts of this clonotype. The V and J genes are TRBV6-2 or TRBV6-3 and TRBJ1-3; D is unresolved. The V gene lost 2 bases and the J gene lost 2 bases, with 10 bases spanning the gap. The CDR3 has 15 amino acids. Germline loops: CDR1 MNHEY, CDR2 SVGEGT. The CDR3 loop is CASSYGRNPGNTIYF. Here the CDR3 DNA reads TGTGCCAGCAGTTACGGGCGAAATCCTGGAAACACCATATATTTT.

At least ten counts were recorded for this clonotype. The chain is built from TRBV15 and TRBJ1-2; D is possibly TRBD1 (5 bases). Per the germline V gene, CDR1 is LNHNV and CDR2 is YYDKDF (reference sequence). This CDR3 is built from 15 residues. Trimming pared 1 base from V and 6 bases from J, leaving 15 bases between. DNA for the CDR3: TGTGCCACCAGCAGAGGGGGGTCGTGGGAGGATGGCTACACCTTC. Amino acid sequence: CATSRGGSWEDGYTF.

This clonotype came up a few times. V usage is TRBV5-8 and J usage is TRBJ1-2, with TRBD1 as a possible D gene (5 bases). V lost 3 bases, J lost 1 base, and 16 bases lay in between. CDR1 and CDR2 (germline): SGHTS, YDEGEE. The CDR3 has 16 amino acids. In DNA form, the CDR3 reads TGTGCCAGCAGCTCCTACTGGGGGAAGAATAACTATGGCTACACCTTC. It specifies CASSSYWGKNNYGYTF.

This clonotype was counted only a few times. The rearrangement uses TRBV7-9 and TRBJ2-5, with 10 positions matching TRBD2. This CDR3 is 15 amino acids long. V gave up 7 bases and J gave up 5 bases; unmatched junction bases: 10. Germline V lookup: CDR1 SEHNR, CDR2 FQNEAQ (reference sequence). The CDR3 coding sequence is TGTGCCAGCAACCCCAGCGGGAGGGCCGGGGAGACCCAGTACTTC. Translated: CASNPSGRAGETQYF.

This clonotype was seen many times. The chain joins TRBV10-3 to TRBJ2-3, with D unclear. Germline V CDR1 and CDR2: ENHRY, SYGVKD. CDR3 length: 13 amino acids. V was clipped by 6 bases and J by 2 bases, with 9 bases between them. CDR3 sequence reads: CAIRSGSTDTQYF. DNA for the CDR3: TGTGCCATCAGATCGGGTTCCACAGATACGCAGTATTTT.

At least ten counts were recorded for this clonotype. The rearrangement uses TRBV29-1 and TRBJ2-1; a weak D match, TRBD2 (5 bases). This CDR3 contains 13 residues. Germline V gene lookup returns CDR1 SQVTM and CDR2 ANQGSEA. V was trimmed by 0 bases and J by 8 bases, leaving 11 bases between them. The CDR3 spells CSVEDDVGDEQFF. CDR3 DNA: TGCAGCGTTGAAGATGACGTGGGAGATGAGCAGTTCTTC.

This clonotype was found many times. The chain uses TRBV28 and TRBJ2-4; 8 bases fit TRBD1. CDR1 MDHEN and CDR2 SYDVKM come from the germline V gene. With 3 bases clipped from V and 3 bases from J, the junction kept 7 bases outside the gene matches. The CDR3 is made up of 16 amino acids. The CDR3 sequence is CASSFQGAVGKNIQYF. The CDR3, as DNA: TGTGCCAGCAGTTTTCAGGGGGCCGTGGGCAAAAACATTCAGTACTTC.

The sample holds many counts of this clonotype. The gene calls are TRBV5-1 and TRBJ1-6; D is unclear. Trimming left V 1 base short and J 10 bases short, with 15 bases between. Germline CDR1 SGHRS, CDR2 YFSETQ. The CDR3 extends over 15 amino acids. The CDR3 coding sequence is TGCGCCAGCAGCTTGAGGGCGCCCCCCGGGTCACCCCTCCACTTT. This sequence encodes CASSLRAPPGSPLHF.

There are many counts of this clonotype. V gene TRBV5-6 combines with J gene TRBJ2-7; TRBD1 is a possible D gene (5 bases). Trimming stripped 5 bases from V and 2 bases from J, with 11 bases between. This CDR3 is 13 amino acids long. Germline CDR1 SGHDT, CDR2 YYEEEE. The CDR3 reads CASSIDSAYEQYF. CDR3 DNA: TGTGCCAGCAGTATTGACAGCGCCTACGAGCAGTACTTC.

This clonotype was seen repeatedly, ten times or more. V and J are TRBV5-1 and TRBJ2-3, with D unclear. The CDR3 sequence is 14 residues long. Germline CDR1 is SGHRS and CDR2 is YFSETQ. V was trimmed by 1 base and J by 1 base, leaving 7 bases between them. CDR3 in amino acids: CASSLSLGTDTQYF. For the CDR3, the DNA is TGCGCCAGCAGCTTGAGTCTCGGCACAGATACGCAGTATTTT.

The CDR3 region is CATQGYPQETQYF. CDR3 DNA: TGTGCCACCCAGGGTTATCCCCAAGAGACCCAGTACTTC. The chain combines TRBV28 with TRBJ2-5; D possibly corresponds to TRBD1 (5 bases). Germline-derived CDR1 and CDR2 are MDHEN and SYDVKM. The CDR3 is made up of 13 amino acids. The V end was cut by 10 bases, the J end by 1 base, with 13 bases between. Full variable domain (rest looked up from reference TRBV28 and TRBJ2-5): DVKVTQSSRYLVKRTGEKVFLECVQDMDHENMFWYRQDPGLGLRLIYFSYDVKMKEKGDIPEGYSVSREKKERFSLILESASTNQTSMYLCATQGYPQETQYFGPGTRLLVL.

This clonotype was seen repeatedly, ten times or more. V usage is TRBV28 and J usage is TRBJ2-7; D is unclear. Trimming cost V 3 bases and J 0 bases, with 15 bases left between them. CDR1 is MDHEN and CDR2 is SYDVKM in the germline V gene. The CDR3 is 16 residues long. The chain's CDR3 is CASSFYVSEASYEQYF. As DNA, the CDR3 is TGTGCCAGCAGTTTCTATGTGAGCGAGGCCTCCTACGAGCAGTACTTC.

This chain links TRBV12-3 or TRBV12-4 with TRBJ2-5; the D gene is possibly TRBD2 (7 bases). The CDR3 covers 15 residues. Trimming took off 6 bases at V and 3 bases at J, with 17 bases between the two ends. CDR3 in amino acids: CASSSWGGREETQYF. CDR3 coding DNA: TGTGCCAGCAGCTCTTGGGGGGGGCGGGAAGAGACCCAGTACTTC.

This clonotype was seen repeatedly, ten times or more. V gene TRBV18 combines with J gene TRBJ1-1; a weak D match, TRBD1 (5 bases). The CDR3 consists of 13 residues. Trimming cost V 8 bases and J 0 bases, with 10 bases left between them. The V gene's germline CDR1 is KGHSH and CDR2 LQKENI. The CDR3 reads CASESGVNTEAFF. In DNA form, the CDR3 reads TGTGCCAGCGAATCGGGGGTGAACACTGAAGCTTTCTTT.

There are many counts of this clonotype. The genes are TRBV11-3 and TRBJ2-7, with D perhaps being TRBD1 or TRBD2 (5 bases each). The V end lost 5 bases, the J end lost 2 bases, and 16 bases lay between the germline ends. Germline V lookup: CDR1 SGHNT, CDR2 YENEEA. This CDR3 is built from 15 residues. The CDR3, as DNA: TGTGCCAGCAGCCATTCCGGGACCTCAACCTACGAGCAGTACTTC. Its translation: CASSHSGTSTYEQYF.

In this sample, this clonotype turned up many times. The rearrangement uses TRBV28 and TRBJ2-1; TRBD2 matches 10 bases. J lost 7 bases, V lost 3 bases, and 6 bases had no gene match. Germline CDR1 reads MDHEN; CDR2 reads SYDVKM. This CDR3 contains 15 residues. Here the CDR3 reads CASSFGLAGVNEQFF. In DNA, the CDR3 is TGTGCCAGCAGTTTCGGCCTAGCGGGAGTTAATGAGCAGTTCTTC.

This clonotype showed up many times. The chain carries TRBV12-3 or TRBV12-4 and TRBJ2-5; TRBD1 agrees at 8 bases. With 6 bases clipped from V and 4 bases from J, the junction kept 7 bases outside the gene matches. The CDR3 has 14 amino acids. CDR3 loop: CASSPGQGRETQYF. CDR3 bases: TGTGCCAGCAGCCCAGGACAGGGCAGAGAGACCCAGTACTTC.

This clonotype showed up many times. The V call is TRBV2, the J call TRBJ1-2; D call uncertain. This CDR3 spans 14 amino acids. Germline CDR1 is SNHLY and CDR2 is FYNNEI. Trimming took off 3 bases at V and 2 bases at J, with 10 bases between the two ends. The CDR3 protein is CASSDIGSNYGYTF. Written as DNA, the CDR3 is TGTGCCAGCAGTGATATCGGCAGCAACTATGGCTACACCTTC. The full variable domain, completed using reference TRBV2 and TRBJ1-2, is EPEVTQTPSHQVTQMGQEVILRCVPISNHLYFYWYRQILGQKVEFLVSFYNNEISEKSEIFDDQFSVERPDGSNFTLKIRSTKLEDSAMYFCASSDIGSNYGYTFGSGTRLTVV.

This clonotype was counted at least ten times. This CDR3 reads CASSHTDSPYEQYF. In DNA form, the CDR3 reads TGCGCCAGCAGCCACACTGACAGTCCCTACGAGCAGTACTTC. V gene TRBV4-3 combines with J gene TRBJ2-7; D might be TRBD1 (5 bases). The CDR3 runs to 14 residues. CDR1 LGHNA and CDR2 YSLEER come from the germline V gene. V was clipped by 3 bases and J by 2 bases, with 11 bases between them.

With regard to this clonotype: A read error may be the cause here, since a much bigger clone is one base away. The chain joins TRBV5-1 to TRBJ1-4, with a tentative D call TRBD1 (5 bases). Germline CDR1 reads SGHRS; CDR2 reads YFSETQ. This CDR3 spans 14 amino acids. The V gene lost 4 bases and the J gene lost 3 bases, with 10 bases spanning the gap. The CDR3 nucleotides are TGCGCCAGCAGCCCGACAGCACCTAATGAAAAACTGTTTTTT. This translates into CASSPTAPNEKLFF.

This clonotype showed up many times. The chain couples TRBV7-2 to TRBJ1-2, with D uncertain. Trimming stripped 2 bases from V and 2 bases from J, with 18 bases between. CDR3 size: 17 residues. The germline CDR1 and CDR2 sequences are SGHTA and FQGNSA. CDR3 nucleotide sequence: TGTGCCAGCAGCTTACAAGAGGTGGGCTTCGGCAACTATGGCTACACCTTC. Its translation is CASSLQEVGFGNYGYTF. Full variable domain (missing parts from reference TRBV7-2 and TRBJ1-2): GAGVSQSPSNKVTEKGKDVELRCDPISGHTALYWYRQSLGQGLEFLIYFQGNSAPDKSGLPSDRFSAERTGGSVSTLTIQRTQQEDSAVYLCASSLQEVGFGNYGYTFGSGTRLTVV.

The rearrangement joins TRBV5-4 to TRBJ2-1, with 8 bases matching TRBD1. V lost 4 bases and J lost 0; bases outside the gene matches: 6. This CDR3 contains 16 residues. Germline values: CDR1 SGHNT, CDR2 YYREEE (reference sequence). The CDR3 is CASSLDRVSSYNEQFF. CDR3 in DNA: TGTGCCAGCAGCCTGGACAGGGTGAGCTCCTACAATGAGCAGTTCTTC. The variable domain in full, with the rest retrieved from reference TRBV5-4 and TRBJ2-1, is ETGVTQSPTHLIKTRGQQVTLRCSSQSGHNTVSWYQQALGQGPQFIFQYYREEENGRGNFPPRFSGLQFPNYSSELNVNALELDDSALYLCASSLDRVSSYNEQFFGPGTRLTVL.

Remarks on this clonotype: A much bigger clone sits one base away, suggesting this may be a read error. The chain couples TRBV13 to TRBJ2-7; 8 bases agree with TRBD2. The junction had 7 bases not matched to a gene; V was cut back by 0 bases and J by 3 bases. Germline V gives CDR1 PRHDT, CDR2 FYEKMQ (reference sequence). This CDR3 has 16 residues. This CDR3 reads CASSLGLAGLIYEQYF. The CDR3 DNA follows: TGTGCCAGCAGCTTAGGTCTAGCGGGCCTTATCTACGAGCAGTACTTC.

This clonotype was detected many times. The CDR3 loop is CASSPVGQGSQETQYF. CDR3 DNA sequence: TGTGCCAGCAGCCCAGTGGGACAGGGGAGCCAAGAGACCCAGTACTTC. The chain is built from TRBV5-6 and TRBJ2-5; 10 nucleotides match TRBD1. The germline gives CDR1 SGHDT, CDR2 YYEEEE. The CDR3 consists of 16 residues. The junction had 7 bases not matched to a gene; V was cut back by 4 bases and J by 1 base.

The table lists this clonotype with many counts. The CDR3 loop is CASSLGGQSSEQYF. The CDR3 DNA reads TGCGCCAGCAGCTTGGGGGGCCAGTCTAGCGAGCAGTACTTC. The chain is built from TRBV5-1 and TRBJ2-7, with TRBD1 as a possible D gene (5 bases). V shed 0 bases and J shed 6 bases, with 13 bases lying between them. The germline V gene encodes CDR1 SGHRS and CDR2 YFSETQ. This CDR3 has 14 amino acids.

Many counts were recorded for this clonotype. The CDR3: CASSIGPVPYF. CDR3 in DNA: TGTGCCAGCAGCATCGGACCGGTTCCGTACTTC. This chain connects TRBV7-2 to TRBJ2-7, with no clear D. Germline CDR1 SGHTA, CDR2 FQGNSA. V was trimmed by 5 bases and J by 12 bases, leaving 14 bases between them. There are 11 residues in the CDR3.

This clonotype was counted ten times or more. The gene calls are TRBV12-3 or TRBV12-4 and TRBJ1-2, with D hard to call. V lost 1 base, J lost 6 bases, and 3 bases lay in between. There are 11 residues in the CDR3. The CDR3 coding sequence is TGTGCCAGCAGTTTAGGCCATGGCTACACCTTC. It specifies CASSLGHGYTF.